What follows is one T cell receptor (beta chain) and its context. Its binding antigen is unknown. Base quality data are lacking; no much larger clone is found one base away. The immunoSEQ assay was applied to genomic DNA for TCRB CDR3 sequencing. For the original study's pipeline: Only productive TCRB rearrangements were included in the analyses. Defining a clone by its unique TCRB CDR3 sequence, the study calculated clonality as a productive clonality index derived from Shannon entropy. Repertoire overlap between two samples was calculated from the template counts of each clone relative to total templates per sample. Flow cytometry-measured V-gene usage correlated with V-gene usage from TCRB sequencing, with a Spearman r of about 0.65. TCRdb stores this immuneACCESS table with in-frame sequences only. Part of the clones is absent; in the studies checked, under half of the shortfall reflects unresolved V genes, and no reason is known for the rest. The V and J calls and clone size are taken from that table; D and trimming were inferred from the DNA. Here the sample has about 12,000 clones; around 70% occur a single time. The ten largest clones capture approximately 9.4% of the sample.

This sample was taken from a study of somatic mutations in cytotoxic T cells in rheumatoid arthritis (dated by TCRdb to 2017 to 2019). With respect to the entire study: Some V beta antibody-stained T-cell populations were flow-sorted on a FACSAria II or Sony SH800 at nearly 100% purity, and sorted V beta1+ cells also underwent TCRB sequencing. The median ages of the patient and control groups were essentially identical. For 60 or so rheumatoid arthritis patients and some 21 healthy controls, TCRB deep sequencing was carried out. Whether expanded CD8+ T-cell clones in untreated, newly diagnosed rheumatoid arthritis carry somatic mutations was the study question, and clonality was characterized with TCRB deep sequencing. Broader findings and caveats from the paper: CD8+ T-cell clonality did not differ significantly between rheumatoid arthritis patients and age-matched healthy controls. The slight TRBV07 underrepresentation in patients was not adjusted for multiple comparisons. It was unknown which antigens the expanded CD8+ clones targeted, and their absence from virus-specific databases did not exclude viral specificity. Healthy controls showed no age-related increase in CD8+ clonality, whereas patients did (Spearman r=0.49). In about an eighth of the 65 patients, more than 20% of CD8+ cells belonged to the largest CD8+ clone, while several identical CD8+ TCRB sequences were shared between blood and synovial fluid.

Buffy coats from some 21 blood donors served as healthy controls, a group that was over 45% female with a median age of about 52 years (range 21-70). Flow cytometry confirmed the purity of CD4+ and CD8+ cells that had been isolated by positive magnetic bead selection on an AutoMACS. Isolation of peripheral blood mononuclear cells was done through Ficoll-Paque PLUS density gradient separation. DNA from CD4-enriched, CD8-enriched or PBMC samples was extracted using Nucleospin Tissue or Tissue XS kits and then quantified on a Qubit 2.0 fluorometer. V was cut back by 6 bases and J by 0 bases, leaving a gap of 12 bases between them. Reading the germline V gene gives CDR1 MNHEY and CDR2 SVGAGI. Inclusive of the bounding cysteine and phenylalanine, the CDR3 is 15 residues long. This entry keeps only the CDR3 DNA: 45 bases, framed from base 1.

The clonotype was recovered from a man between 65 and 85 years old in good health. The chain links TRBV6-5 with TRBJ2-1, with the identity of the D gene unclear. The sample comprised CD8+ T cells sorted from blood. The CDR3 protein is CASSHFESSYNEQFF. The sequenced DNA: TGTGCCAGCAGCCACTTCGAGAGCTCCTACAATGAGCAGTTCTTC.